Many counts were recorded for the clone carrying this TCR beta chain. Its target is unknown. The sample is drawn from a study of T cells in Graves' hyperthyroidism and ophthalmopathy. This CDR3 region has 16 residues. Germline V CDR1 and CDR2: MRHNA, SNTAGT. V lost 7 bases to trimming and J lost 3 bases; unmatched junction nucleotides: 14. Amplification targeted TCR beta CDR3 regions from RNA transcripts. Using the HTBI primer set, a first-round RT-PCR was run on the TCR CDR3. TCRdb used MiXCR to reprocess the multiplex PCR reads, holding one entry per CDR3 protein. This table holds some 400,000 distinct CDR3 sequences, 15% to 20% found once. Study results and limitations: The authors' 13 V-J model separated ophthalmopathy from stable hyperthyroidism.

This chain connects TRBV6-4 to TRBJ2-7; 8 bases agree with TRBD2. This clonotype was sampled from a woman under 30 with Graves' hyperthyroidism. Sequencing was done on a sample of blood. CDR3 in DNA: TGTGCCAGCACGGTTAGCGGGGTACTGTGGATCTACGAGCAGTACTTC. Amino acids: CASTVSGVLWIYEQYF.